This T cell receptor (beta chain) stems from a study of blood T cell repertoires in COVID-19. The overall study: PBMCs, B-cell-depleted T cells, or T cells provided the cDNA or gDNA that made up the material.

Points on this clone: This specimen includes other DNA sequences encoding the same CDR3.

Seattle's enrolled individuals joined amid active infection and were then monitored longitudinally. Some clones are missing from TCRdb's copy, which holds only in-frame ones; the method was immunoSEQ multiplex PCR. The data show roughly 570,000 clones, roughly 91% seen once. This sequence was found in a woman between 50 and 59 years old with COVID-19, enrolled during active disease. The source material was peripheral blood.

CDR3 sequence (DNA): TGTGCCACCAGCAGAGATCCAATGAACACTGAAGCTTTCTTT. It codes for CATSRDPMNTEAFF. The J gene is TRBJ1-1, the V gene TRBV15; D is unclear. Germline V gives CDR1 LNHNV, CDR2 YYDKDF (reference sequence). With 0 bases removed from V and 0 bases from J, the gap between germline ends came to 5 bases. The CDR3 has 14 amino acids.